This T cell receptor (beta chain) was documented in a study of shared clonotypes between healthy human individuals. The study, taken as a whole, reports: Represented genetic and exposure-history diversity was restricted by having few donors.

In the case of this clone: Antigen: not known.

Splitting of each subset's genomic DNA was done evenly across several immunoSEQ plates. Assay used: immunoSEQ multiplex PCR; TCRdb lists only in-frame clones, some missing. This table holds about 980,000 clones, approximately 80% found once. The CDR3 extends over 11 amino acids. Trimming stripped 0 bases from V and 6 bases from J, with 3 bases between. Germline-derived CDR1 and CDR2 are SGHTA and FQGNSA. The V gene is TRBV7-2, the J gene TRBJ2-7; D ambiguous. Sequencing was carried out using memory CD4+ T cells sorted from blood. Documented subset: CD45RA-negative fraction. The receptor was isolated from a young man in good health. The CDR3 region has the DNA TGTGCCAGCAGCTTAGCACTCGAGCAGTACTTC. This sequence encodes CASSLALEQYF.